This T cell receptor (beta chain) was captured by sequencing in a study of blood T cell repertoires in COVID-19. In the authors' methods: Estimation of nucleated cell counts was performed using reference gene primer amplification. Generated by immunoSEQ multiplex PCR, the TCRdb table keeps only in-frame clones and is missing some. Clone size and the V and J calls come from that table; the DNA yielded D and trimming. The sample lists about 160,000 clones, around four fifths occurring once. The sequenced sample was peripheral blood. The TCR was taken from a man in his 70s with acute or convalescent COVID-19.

For the CDR3, the DNA is TGTGCCAGCTCACCACCGAACACCCTGGGAGCGGGGGCTGCAGATACGCAGTATTTT. It is translated as CASSPPNTLGAGAADTQYF. V and J are TRBV18 and TRBJ2-3, with 8 positions matching TRBD2. The germline V gene has CDR1 KGHSH and CDR2 LQKENI. V trimming: 0 bases; J trimming: 4 bases; junction bases outside the gene matches: 15. The CDR3 is 19 residues long.